This TCR beta chain was found in a study of T cells in Graves' hyperthyroidism and ophthalmopathy (dated by TCRdb to the late 2010s). Concerning the study at large: Peripheral blood was collected at initial diagnosis, before any treatment. TCR V-J signatures able to tell the groups apart were searched for in a discovery cohort of approximately 95 patients, of whom 40 to 45 had Graves' ophthalmopathy and roughly 58 had stable Graves' hyperthyroidism. Prospective prediction of ophthalmopathy was tested in an independent validation cohort consisting of fewer than 20 hyperthyroidism patients and about 17 patients who later progressed to ophthalmopathy. The roughly 90 discovery patients were divided at random into training and test sets in a 7:3 ratio. The study also compared thyroid tissue and blood T-cell repertoires from over 5 Graves' hyperthyroidism patients. Once sampling was done, hyperthyroidism patients were given methimazole at a starting dose of 30 mg daily, whereas ophthalmopathy patients were given high-dose intravenous methylprednisolone. The paper reports TCR Vbeta CDR3 sequencing of approximately 140 peripheral blood samples: around 41 ophthalmopathy, fewer than 85 hyperthyroidism and some 17 progressor patients.

The TCR beta CDR3 regions were amplified from the RNA transcripts. The TCR CDR3 was subjected to a first round of RT-PCR using the HTBI primer set and the Qiagen OneStep RT-PCR kit. The libraries were constructed in a second round of multiplex PCR and then size-selected and purified. The libraries were sequenced on an Illumina HiSeq2000 using paired-end 100 bp reads. The authors' analysis ran thus. SOAPnuke was used to process the raw data, throwing out any read that contained adapters or uncalled bases, had a mean Phred below 15, or lacked an exact constant-primer or identifier match. COPE v1.2.5 was used to merge high-quality paired reads, and clonotypes were defined as unique nucleotide sequences. Clonotypes were aligned to IMGT TRBV, TRBD and TRBJ reference segments using MiTCR v1.1. Analysis was restricted to V-J combinations with a frequency above 0.0001, which covered approximately 99% of repertoires. The TCS score was defined as F50 (clonal expansion) divided by E x V (chaos), with BLOSUM62-based TCRdist calculated between CDR3 peptides within each V-J. Welch's t-statistics and random forest reduced 514 V-J features to 10 to 15, which were used in a naive Bayes classifier (R e1071). The public reads were run again by TCRdb, first through fastp at Q25 and then through MiXCR, and only productive beta chains were kept. Records with the same CDR3 protein are collapsed into one entry carrying the most frequent genes and DNA. The V and J calls here are based on TCRdb, not the publication. The table for this sample lists more than 300,000 distinct CDR3 sequences; around 13% of them were counted only once. Approximately 11% of the sample is taken by the ten largest.

What the study reported, not specific to this receptor: Sample size was not statistically predetermined, and investigators were not blinded to group allocation. In cross-validation, a model built on a 13 V-J signature told ophthalmopathy apart from stable hyperthyroidism with roughly 87% sensitivity and around 81% specificity, and in testing the same model reached 80%/75%. Blood samples also contained most of the expanded thyroid clonotypes (frequency above 0.001), which suggests that blood repertoires may reflect thyroid immune responses. During validation, the model predicted progression to ophthalmopathy a median of around 6 months ahead of onset, with 70.59% sensitivity and about 75% specificity.

V loses 2 bases at its end and J loses 5 bases; junction bases beyond the gene matches: 12. The germline V gene encodes CDR1 LGHNT and CDR2 FRNRAP. The CDR3 covers 18 residues, taking in both the cysteine and the phenylalanine. Just CDR3 DNA is preserved here, 54 bases in frame from base 1. A patient counted as having stable Graves' hyperthyroidism if no progression to ophthalmopathy occurred over 18 months of follow-up. Hyperthyroidism patients were aged 18 to 65 years and newly diagnosed, with disease duration of less than 2 months. Patients with uncontrolled infections, other autoimmune diseases, pregnancy or lactation were excluded. Diagnoses relied on clinical symptoms, serum thyroxine and TRAb, thyroid ultrasound and orbital computed tomography. PBMCs were isolated from around 10 ml of fresh peripheral blood by Ficoll-Paque density gradient centrifugation. Trizol reagent was used to extract total RNA, and RNA quality was then checked on an Agilent 2100 Bioanalyzer.

Note on this clonotype: What this receptor recognizes is not known. Per-base quality was not reported, and no clone a single base away is much larger than it.

The chain is made from TRBV12-5 and TRBJ2-1; 10 of the junction bases match TRBD2. What was sequenced was blood. This receptor was obtained from a woman aged 55-75 years with Graves' hyperthyroidism. Here is the DNA: TGTGCTAGTGGTTTGCGCCTAGCGGGGGCCCGGGCCCACAATGAGCAGTTCTTC. This yields the protein CASGLRLAGARAHNEQFF.